This T cell receptor beta chain comes out of a study of T cells in Graves' hyperthyroidism and ophthalmopathy. The CDR3 is 14 amino acids. Trimming stripped 2 bases from V and 8 bases from J, with 13 bases between. It was RNA transcripts that yielded the amplified TCR beta CDR3 regions. TCR CDR3 underwent first-round RT-PCR with the HTBI primer set. Each CDR3 protein is one row after TCRdb ran MiXCR on the multiplex PCR reads. The profile shows some 560,000 distinct CDR3 sequences, around 14% of them singletons. The sequence was obtained from a woman aged 25-40 years with Graves' hyperthyroidism. Sequenced input: blood. The V and J genes are TRBV12-3 or TRBV12-4 and TRBJ2-1, with D uncertain. This CDR3 is CASSLKAMGDEQFF. CDR3 DNA: TGTGCCAGCAGTTTAAAGGCGATGGGTGATGAGCAGTTCTTC.